Listed here are 23 T cell receptor beta chains from one sample, sequenced in a study of shared clonotypes between healthy human individuals. CD45RO-negative, CCR7-positively selected cells formed the naive CD8 fraction, excluding terminally differentiated effector memory CD45RA+ cells. Assay used: immunoSEQ multiplex PCR; TCRdb lists only in-frame clones, some missing. In the table there are approximately 600,000 clones, 85% to 95% of which are singletons. Source material: naive CD8+ T cells sorted from blood. The source of these receptors is a woman in her 30s in good health.

The rearrangement joins TRBV29-1 to TRBJ1-2, with D possibly being TRBD1 (5 bases). The CDR3 has 13 amino acids. Germline CDR1 SQVTM, CDR2 ANQGSEA. With 6 bases removed from V and 2 bases from J, the gap between germline ends came to 13 bases. The DNA of the CDR3 is TGCAGCGTCCTCGGGACGGTGAACTATGGCTACACCTTC. It yields the protein CSVLGTVNYGYTF.

This clone was counted a few times. The rearrangement links TRBV10-2 to TRBJ1-2, with a possible D match to TRBD1 (5 bases). The germline V gene encodes CDR1 WSHSY and CDR2 SAAADI. The CDR3 runs 14 residues. The germline V and J ends were trimmed by 3 bases and 0 bases, with 8 bases remaining between them. CDR3 in DNA: TGCGCCAGCAGTGAAGGGACGGCTAACTATGGCTACACCTTC. It is translated as CASSEGTANYGYTF.

The chain recombines TRBV28 with TRBJ1-1; TRBD1 matches at 7 bases. CDR1 MDHEN and CDR2 SYDVKM come from the germline V gene. V gave up 5 bases and J gave up 0 bases; unmatched junction bases: 3. The CDR3 has 14 residues. The CDR3 protein is CASSPTGLNTEAFF. The DNA of the CDR3 is TGTGCCAGCAGTCCGACAGGGTTGAACACTGAAGCTTTCTTT.

Of note for this clone: This sample includes further DNA sequences coding for the same CDR3. The chain has TRBV27 and TRBJ2-7; possibly TRBD1 or TRBD2 for D (5 bases each). The length of the CDR3 is 13 residues. Germline assignment: CDR1 MNHEY and CDR2 SMNVEV (reference sequence). Trimming pared 4 bases from V and 0 bases from J, leaving 7 bases between. The CDR3 coding sequence is TGTGCCAGCAGTTGGGGGATCTCCTACGAGCAGTACTTC. Its translation is CASSWGISYEQYF.

CDR3 DNA: TGTGCCAGCTCTCGGCGGCCAACCCATCCCACCTCCTACGAGCAGTACTTC. It codes for CASSRRPTHPTSYEQYF. The rearrangement joins TRBV28 to TRBJ2-7, with D unclear. V was clipped by 8 bases and J by 0 bases, with 23 bases between them. The CDR3 loop spans 17 amino acids. Germline values: CDR1 MDHEN, CDR2 SYDVKM.

V is TRBV29-1 and J is TRBJ2-3; possibly TRBD1 or TRBD2 for D (5 bases each). Trimming took 4 bases from V and 1 from J, leaving 18 bases between them. In germline, CDR1 is SQVTM, CDR2 ANQGSEA. The CDR3 is made up of 16 amino acids. The CDR3 is CSVVGVAAGGTDTQYF. The CDR3 coding sequence is TGCAGCGTTGTGGGGGTCGCGGCTGGGGGCACAGATACGCAGTATTTT.

The genes are TRBV27 and TRBJ1-5, with TRBD1 as a possible D gene (6 bases). Germline-derived CDR1 and CDR2 are MNHEY and SMNVEV (reference sequence). CDR3 length: 15 residues. The V end was cut by 8 bases, the J end by 6 bases, with 20 bases between. DNA for the CDR3: TGTGCCAGCCGTCTAACACAGGGTCAGGCTCAGCCCCAGCATTTT. Its translation: CASRLTQGQAQPQHF.

The CDR3 DNA sequence: TGTGCCAGTAGCTGGACAGGGGGCAGGAACGAGCAGTACTTC. Its protein is CASSWTGGRNEQYF. V usage is TRBV19 and J usage is TRBJ2-7, with TRBD1 matching over 11 bases. The CDR3 runs 14 residues. V shed 6 bases and J 5 bases; nucleotides not matched to a gene: 6. Germline CDR1 LNHDA, CDR2 SQIVND (reference sequence).

This chain connects TRBV13 to TRBJ2-7; 10 bases line up with TRBD2. Looked up from germline, CDR1 is PRHDT and CDR2 is FYEKMQ (reference sequence). V dropped 1 base and J dropped 0; count of bases not matched to a gene: 0. The CDR3 has 15 residues. The CDR3 bases are TGTGCCAGCAGCTTAGCTAGCGGGAGCTCCTACGAGCAGTACTTC. Amino acids: CASSLASGSSYEQYF.

The V gene is TRBV2, the J gene TRBJ2-5; D is unclear. The J call may be wrong; the DNA end is better matched by TRBJ2-7. The CDR3 runs to 13 residues. The germline V gene encodes CDR1 SNHLY and CDR2 FYNNEI. CDR3 nucleotide sequence: TGTGCCAGCAGTGAAATTGCCACCTACGAGCAGTACTTC. Its protein product is CASSEIATYEQYF.

V and J are TRBV7-9 and TRBJ1-4, with 9 bases matching TRBD1. CDR3 length: 17 residues. Germline V lookup: CDR1 SEHNR, CDR2 FQNEAQ (reference sequence). V was clipped by 0 bases and J by 6 bases; unmatched bases: 8. The CDR3 protein is CASSLAGQGVRDEKLFF. In DNA form, the CDR3 reads TGTGCCAGCAGCTTAGCGGGACAGGGAGTTCGGGATGAAAAACTGTTTTTT. Complete variable domain (other parts from reference TRBV7-9 and TRBJ1-4): DTGVSQNPRHKITKRGQNVTFRCDPISEHNRLYWYRQTLGQGPEFLTYFQNEAQLEKSRLLSDRFSAERPKGSFSTLEIQRTEQGDSAMYLCASSLAGQGVRDEKLFFGSGTQLSVL.

The V call is TRBV29-1, the J call TRBJ2-2; a possible D gene is TRBD2 (6 bases). CDR3 length: 13 residues. V was pared by 8 bases and J by 5 bases, with 15 bases between. CDR1 SQVTM and CDR2 ANQGSEA come from the germline V gene. CDR3 loop: CSIPGLPTGELFF. The CDR3 nucleotides are TGCAGCATACCGGGACTCCCGACCGGGGAGCTGTTTTTT.

CDR3 sequence: CASSRRREGNPLAGELFF. The CDR3 nucleotides read TGTGCCAGCAGCCGGCGGAGGGAGGGGAACCCTCTGGCCGGGGAGCTGTTTTTT. The V gene is TRBV7-9, the J gene TRBJ2-2; 7 positions match TRBD2. In germline, CDR1 is SEHNR, CDR2 FQNEAQ (reference sequence). This CDR3 contains 18 residues. V lost 5 bases to trimming and J lost 6 bases; unmatched junction nucleotides: 18.

This chain uses TRBV10-3 with TRBJ1-1; a possible D gene is TRBD1 (6 bases). Germline assignment: CDR1 ENHRY and CDR2 SYGVKD. The CDR3 extends over 16 amino acids. V lost 0 bases and J 1 base, leaving 12 bases between the germline ends. Here the CDR3 DNA reads TGTGCCATCAGTGAGTCGGTCCTAGGGGGGAACACTGAAGCTTTCTTT. It codes for CAISESVLGGNTEAFF.

Written as DNA, the CDR3 is TGTGCCAGCAGTCATTGGCCACCTCGTCAACTATACGAGCAGTACTTC. The encoded protein is CASSHWPPRQLYEQYF. The chain recombines TRBV27 with TRBJ2-7; no reliable D call. This CDR3 is 16 amino acids long. V lost 5 bases to trimming and J lost 4 bases, with 21 bases between them. Germline-derived CDR1 and CDR2 are MNHEY and SMNVEV (reference sequence).

This clone was seen a single time. The chain recombines TRBV5-1 with TRBJ2-2; perhaps TRBD2 as D (6 bases). The germline V gene has CDR1 SGHRS and CDR2 YFSETQ. The CDR3 covers 17 residues. Trimming removed 2 bases at V and 6 bases at J, with 20 bases between. For the CDR3, the DNA is TGCGCCAGCAGCTTTTACCCAGATGGAGGGCGGTCCGGGGAGCTGTTTTTT. This encodes CASSFYPDGGRSGELFF.

The rearrangement uses TRBV11-2 and TRBJ1-1; the D is unclear. CDR1 and CDR2 from the germline V gene are SGHAT and FQNNGV. Trimming shortened V by 0 bases and J by 1 base, and 12 bases separated the two germline ends. The CDR3 extends over 16 amino acids. The chain's CDR3 is CASSLDSKVSNTEAFF. The CDR3 DNA is TGTGCCAGCAGCTTAGATTCAAAGGTCTCGAACACTGAAGCTTTCTTT.

CDR3 sequence: CASSDAGEVYEQYF. CDR3 DNA: TGTGCCAGTAGTGACGCAGGGGAGGTCTACGAGCAGTACTTC. The rearrangement joins TRBV19 to TRBJ2-7, with D possibly being TRBD1 or TRBD2 (6 bases each). Trimming shortened V by 5 bases and J by 3 bases, and 14 bases separated the two germline ends. The CDR3 has 14 amino acids. The germline CDR1 and CDR2 sequences are LNHDA and SQIVND (reference sequence).

The genes are TRBV27 and TRBJ2-1; 14 nucleotides agree with TRBD2. The germline gives CDR1 MNHEY, CDR2 SMNVEV (reference sequence). The trim removed 6 bases at V and 6 bases at J, leaving 4 bases unmatched. The CDR3 has 15 residues. CDR3 DNA sequence: TGTGCCAGCAGCCCGACTAGCGGGGGGGGCAATGAGCAGTTCTTC. This gives the protein CASSPTSGGGNEQFF.

V gene TRBV29-1 combines with J gene TRBJ2-7; maybe TRBD1 (6 bases). There are 13 residues in the CDR3. V dropped 0 bases and J dropped 5 bases, with 11 bases sitting between them. The germline V gene encodes CDR1 SQVTM and CDR2 ANQGSEA. CDR3 sequence (DNA): TGCAGCGTTGAAGAACAGGGAAGCAACGAGCAGTACTTC. Amino acids: CSVEEQGSNEQYF.

This sequence joins TRBV28 and TRBJ2-7; 8 bases line up with TRBD1. The V gene's germline CDR1 is MDHEN and CDR2 SYDVKM. The length of the CDR3 is 17 residues. Unmatched junction bases numbered 10, after V lost 0 bases and J lost 3 bases. In DNA form, the CDR3 reads TGTGCCAGCAGTTTATGGGACAGGGAGAACTATAACTACGAGCAGTACTTC. It is translated as CASSLWDRENYNYEQYF.

This clone was counted only a few times. The gene calls are TRBV28 and TRBJ1-2, with D possibly matching TRBD1 (6 bases). This CDR3 is built from 13 residues. Germline V CDR1 and CDR2: MDHEN, SYDVKM. The V end lost 5 bases, the J end lost 9 bases, and 16 bases lay between the germline ends. CDR3 region: CASSPFPQGRYTF. CDR3 DNA sequence: TGTGCCAGCAGTCCCTTCCCACAGGGCCGCTACACCTTC.

The rearrangement links TRBV28 to TRBJ1-5; D is uncertain. Trimming removed 4 bases from V and 0 bases from J, with 16 bases in between. This CDR3 is 17 amino acids long. CDR1 MDHEN and CDR2 SYDVKM come from the germline V gene. This chain's CDR3 is CASSSGRGTYSNQPQHF. The CDR3 nucleotides are TGTGCCAGCAGTTCGGGTCGAGGTACCTATAGCAATCAGCCCCAGCATTTT. The full variable domain, completed using reference TRBV28 and TRBJ1-5, is DVKVTQSSRYLVKRTGEKVFLECVQDMDHENMFWYRQDPGLGLRLIYFSYDVKMKEKGDIPEGYSVSREKKERFSLILESASTNQTSMYLCASSSGRGTYSNQPQHFGDGTRLSIL.